The 5 T cell receptor beta chains in this list originate from one sample, sequenced in a study of a mutant IDH1 vaccine in newly diagnosed glioma. Sample time point: week 47, end of study. Vaccination used 300 ug of mutant IDH1 20-mer peptide per dose, with topical imiquimod. Sequenced by immunoSEQ multiplex PCR; TCRdb stores in-frame clones only, minus some. The repertoire includes some 57,000 clones, approximately 76% of them detected once, and around 4.7% sits in the top ten. Their target antigens are unknown. The sample was PBMCs, taken from a glioma patient whose treatment included an IDH1 peptide vaccine. These receptors were collected from a woman in her thirties or forties with glioma. Some clones in this sample may be carry-over from other donors' samples.

The chain carries TRBV18 and TRBJ2-3; no reliable D call. The CDR3 runs to 13 residues. Germline-derived CDR1 and CDR2 are KGHSH and LQKENI. V dropped 3 bases and J dropped 9 bases, with 13 bases sitting between them. CDR3 protein: CASSPLEPGTQYF. For the CDR3, the DNA is TGTGCCAGCTCACCCCTCGAACCCGGGACGCAGTATTTT.

This sequence joins TRBV25-1 and TRBJ1-3; no clear D gene. Germline CDR1 MGHDK, CDR2 SYGVNS. The V end was cut by 6 bases, the J end by 3 bases, with 6 bases between. The length of the CDR3 is 12 residues. The CDR3 DNA sequence: TGTGCCAGCAGCGGTGTTGGAAACACCATATATTTT. Its translation is CASSGVGNTIYF.

The chain is built from TRBV2 and TRBJ2-7, with D perhaps matching TRBD1 (5 bases). The CDR3 is 12 residues long. Trimming left V 7 bases short and J 0 bases short, with 7 bases between. Germline V lookup: CDR1 SNHLY, CDR2 FYNNEI. DNA for the CDR3: TGTGCCAGCAAGACAGACTCCTACGAGCAGTACTTC. Its protein is CASKTDSYEQYF.

In this sample, this clone turned up a few times. The CDR3 region has the DNA TGTGCCAGCAGTGCAGGGCCAACGATGCCCCAGCATTTT. This encodes CASSAGPTMPQHF. V gene TRBV2 combines with J gene TRBJ1-5, with a weak D call TRBD1 (5 bases). The CDR3 length is 13 residues. V shed 4 bases and J shed 9 bases, with 13 bases lying between them. Germline lookup yields CDR1 SNHLY and CDR2 FYNNEI.

The chain recombines TRBV7-9 with TRBJ1-1; perhaps TRBD1 as D (5 bases). Trimming pared 5 bases from V and 6 bases from J, leaving 19 bases between. The CDR3 has 15 amino acids. Germline assignment: CDR1 SEHNR and CDR2 FQNEAQ (reference sequence). The CDR3 sequence: CASSPITGPIAEAFF. The DNA of the CDR3 is TGTGCCAGCAGCCCCATCACAGGTCCCATAGCTGAAGCTTTCTTT.